This T cell receptor (beta chain) was found in a study of blood T cells in healthy people across ages. This clonotype has only a few counts. Next came a second PCR, run for roughly 6 to 11 cycles, which used a sample-barcoded 5' primer along with a J-beta primer mix. One entry per CDR3 protein, called by TCRdb with MiXCR from the 5' RACE reads. The sample shows over 1,500,000 distinct CDR3 sequences, 39% of them seen only once. This sequence originates from a human donor in good health. The specimen was blood.

DNA of the CDR3: TGTGCCAGCAGCTCGCGAATGGGGCGGGACACTGAAGCTTTCTTT. Its protein is CASSSRMGRDTEAFF. This chain connects TRBV7-9 to TRBJ1-1, with a tentative D call TRBD1 (5 bases). From germline, CDR1 is SEHNR and CDR2 FQNEAQ (reference sequence). Between the trimmed V and J ends, which lost 4 bases and 3 bases, there was a span of 15 bases. The CDR3 runs 15 residues.